This T cell receptor beta chain comes out of a study of T cell repertoires in cytomegalovirus infection. Whole-study context: A matching HLA type, together with CMV infection, was signaled by public TCR beta signatures. Study conclusions and caveats: Pooled public TCR beta family frequency picked out CMV carriers with the relevant HLA. The study found HLA-C-restricted CMV-specific TCR beta clonotypes dominating the ex vivo response.

Germline loops: CDR1 SGHNT, CDR2 YYREEE (reference sequence). Germline trimming cut 4 bases from V and 5 bases from J; bases unmatched to any gene: 3. The CDR3 sequence is 13 residues long. MiXCR was run by TCRdb on the reads, yielding one entry per CDR3 protein. This table has under 150,000 distinct CDR3 sequences, roughly 25% appearing once. Remarks on this clonotype: Its antigen is not identified.

This TCR came from a human donor in good health (CMV status not recorded). Some clones in this sample may be carry-over from other donors' samples. The V call is TRBV5-4, the J call TRBJ2-1; TRBD2 matches 7 bases. The sample comprised PBMCs, sequenced either directly or after in vitro stimulation (not recorded which). The CDR3 coding sequence is TGTGCCAGCAGCCTAGGACTAGACAATGAGCAGTTCTTC. This codes for CASSLGLDNEQFF.